This T cell receptor beta chain is from a study of vaccination and CD4 T cells after COVID-19. With regard to this clonotype: Its target is unknown.

Treatment: approximately 11-day PBMC culture with coronavirus spike peptide pools or control peptides (ViraFEST assay). Every positive PCR date fell between March and December 2020, earlier than the US Alpha, Beta and Delta variants. The CDR3 spans 14 residues. Germline-derived CDR1 and CDR2 are GTSNPN and SVGIG (reference sequence). The germline V and J ends were trimmed by 5 bases and 0 bases, with 14 bases remaining between them. The assay that was used to sequence DNA from cultured CD4+ T cells was the Oncomine TCR Beta short-read assay. TCRdb reanalysed the PCR reads using MiXCR and keeps one entry per CDR3 protein. The sample shows 10,000 to 15,000 distinct CDR3 sequences, roughly 50% of them seen only once.

This receptor was obtained from a human donor who had recovered from COVID-19. The chain joins TRBV30 to TRBJ2-7; the D gene is possibly TRBD2 (5 bases). The material sequenced was CD4+ T cells from blood, cultured in vitro. CDR3 region: CAWSPGLLSYEQYF. The CDR3 DNA reads as TGTGCCTGGTCCCCCGGACTCCTCTCCTACGAGCAGTACTTC.